The source of this T cell receptor beta chain is a study of regulatory T cells in long-lasting Graves disease (dated by TCRdb to about 2021). At the level of the whole study: Patients with newly diagnosed Graves' disease had been on antithyroid drugs for under 3 months. A total of about 35 samples underwent TCR sequencing: around 13 from persistent and around 20 from newly diagnosed Graves' disease patients. The study was conducted in China and was registered as a clinical trial. This study used TCR sequencing and RNA sequencing of peripheral blood to compare persistent Graves' disease patients against newly diagnosed Graves' disease patients.

Note on this clonotype: The specificity of this receptor is unknown. The CDR3 carries no conserved terminal phenylalanine or tryptophan, so it likely arises from a read error.

In the paper's terms, the time point label means: newly diagnosed GD, antithyroid drugs for less than 3 months. RNA was extracted from PBMCs in TRIzol for both TCR sequencing and RNA sequencing. The diagnosis of Graves' disease was made according to American Thyroid Association guidelines. The patients came from an endocrinology department in Xi'an, China. From each patient, about 8.9 milliliters of peripheral blood was collected into an EDTA anticoagulant tube. Ficoll Paque Plus density gradient separation was used to isolate PBMCs, and no further T cell sorting was performed. RNA quality was checked with an Agilent 2100 Bioanalyzer and agarose gel, and concentration with a NanoDrop 2000. The library was produced with multiplex PCR. The sequencing machine was an Illumina HiSeq 4000. To build TCR beta libraries, CDR3 regions were amplified by Arm-PCR using iRepertoire HTBI primers. Before sequencing, the PCR products went through gel purification. The paper's data handling went like this. A total of some 65 TRBV and some 13 TRBJ segments were identified across samples and were used for gene usage analysis of CDR3 amino acid clonotypes. Filtered high-quality paired reads were merged into contigs using COPE and FqMerger. BLAST was used to align contigs to the IMGT TRBV, TRBD and TRBJ reference genes, and CDR3 was defined following IMGT. Highly expanded clones were defined as clonotypes with a frequency above 0.1%. Shannon entropy was used to measure repertoire diversity, and the Gini coefficient was used to measure V-J evenness. A clonotype was considered public if more than one individual shared it. The public reads were reprocessed in TCRdb via fastp at Q25 and MiXCR, keeping in-frame beta chains. Every entry covers one CDR3 protein and lists the most common genes and DNA from its rows. These V and J calls rely on TCRdb rather than the paper's analysis. The sample table contains some 240,000 distinct CDR3 sequences; only one count was recorded for roughly a fifth of them. The ten biggest clones cover about 11% of the sample.

Trimming takes 1 base from V and 4 bases from J, and the germline ends sit 10 bases apart. Including both end residues, the CDR3 is 14 amino acids long. Solely the CDR3 DNA is kept, with 42 bases framed from the first base. Per the germline V gene, MGHDK is the CDR1 and SYGVNS is the CDR2. The research as a whole found: The authors noted that the small sample size was a limitation that may lower accuracy. Peripheral blood alone was examined, since thyroid tissue, which constituted the primary lesion, could not be accessed. Persistent Graves' disease patients showed lower TCR Shannon entropy and fewer highly expanded clones than newly diagnosed patients, suggesting clonal expansion. Persistent disease showed preferential use of TRBV28, TRBJ1-2 and TRBJ2-5, whereas newly diagnosed disease favored TRBV20-1 and TRBJ2-1. Patients with persistent disease shared more public clonotypes (around 3,000) than newly diagnosed patients did (about 970). Only the TCR beta chain was sequenced and analyzed.

This sample also belongs to another study, concerning T cells in Graves' hyperthyroidism and ophthalmopathy. As that second paper reports: Stable Graves' hyperthyroidism was defined as the absence of progression to ophthalmopathy over 18 months of follow-up. Hyperthyroidism patients were aged 18 to 65 years and newly diagnosed, with disease duration of less than 2 months. The study excluded patients with uncontrolled infections, other autoimmune diseases, pregnancy or lactation. Diagnoses were based on clinical symptoms, serum thyroxine and TRAb, thyroid ultrasound and orbital computed tomography. The first round of RT-PCR for the TCR CDR3 was performed with the HTBI primer set and the Qiagen OneStep RT-PCR kit. Most expanded thyroid clonotypes (frequency above 0.001) were also detected in blood, a finding suggesting that blood repertoires may reflect thyroid immune responses. In cross-validation, a model built on a 13 V-J signature told ophthalmopathy apart from stable hyperthyroidism with approximately 91% sensitivity and about 81% specificity, and in testing the same model reached 80%/75%. During validation, the model predicted progression to ophthalmopathy a median of approximately six months ahead of onset, with around 71% sensitivity and 72% to 80% specificity. To identify distinguishing TCR V-J signatures, a discovery cohort of about a hundred patients was used, comprising under 45 with Graves' ophthalmopathy and under 60 with stable Graves' hyperthyroidism. Prospective prediction of ophthalmopathy was tested in an independent validation cohort consisting of roughly 19 hyperthyroidism patients and around 17 patients who later progressed to ophthalmopathy. The 100 discovery patients were divided at random into training and test sets in a 7:3 ratio. In several Graves' hyperthyroidism patients, the study also compared T-cell repertoires from thyroid tissue with T-cell repertoires from blood. After blood sampling, hyperthyroidism patients were treated with methimazole at a starting dose of 30 mg daily, and ophthalmopathy patients were treated with high-dose intravenous methylprednisolone. A second multiplex PCR round built the libraries, followed by size selection and purification. Paired-end sequencing of the libraries was performed with 100 bp reads on an Illumina HiSeq2000. SOAPnuke was used to process the raw data, removing reads that contained adapters or uncalled bases, had a mean Phred below 15, or lacked an exact match to the constant primer or identifier. High-quality paired reads were merged with COPE v1.2.5, and unique nucleotide sequences were defined as clonotypes. MiTCR v1.1 was used to align the clonotypes against IMGT TRBV, TRBD and TRBJ reference segments. Analysis was restricted to V-J combinations with a frequency above 0.0001, which covered roughly 99% of repertoires. A TCS score was defined as the ratio between F50 (clonal expansion) and ExV (chaos), using BLOSUM62-based TCRdist between CDR3 peptides within each V-J. Welch's t-statistics and random forest reduced fewer than 600 V-J features to roughly 13, which were used in a naive Bayes classifier (R e1071). No statistical method was used to fix the sample size in advance, and group allocation was not hidden from the investigators. According to the paper, TCR Vbeta CDR3 sequencing was carried out on roughly 130 peripheral blood samples, which came from approximately 43 ophthalmopathy, some 73 hyperthyroidism and some 17 progressor patients.

Here the sequenced sample was peripheral blood mononuclear cells (PBMCs), taken at new diagnosis, from a patient treated with antithyroid drugs. This sequence was found in a woman in her twenties or thirties with Graves disease. Donor details come from another sample of the same person, matched by shared clones. The sequence joins TRBV25-1 to TRBJ2-5; matching of 5 bases hints at TRBD1 as the D gene. The base sequence is TGTGCCAGCAGTGAATCGCAGGGAATAGAGACCCAGTACCTC. It codes for CASSESQGIETQYL.